The 7 T cell receptor beta chains below were found in one sample sequenced in a study of cytomegalovirus exposure and HLA in healthy donors. Only in-frame clones appear in the TCRdb table, and some are missing; sequencing was by immunoSEQ multiplex PCR. The table lists more than 85,000 clones, almost 90% of them singletons. The specimen sequenced was PBMCs. All receptors come from a woman aged 18-29 years in good health and CMV-seronegative.

The CDR3: CASRTDPGGTEAFF. The CDR3, as DNA: TGCGCCAGCAGGACGGACCCAGGGGGCACTGAAGCTTTCTTT. The genes are TRBV5-1 and TRBJ1-1; TRBD1 agrees at 7 bases. The junction had 8 bases not matched to a gene; V was cut back by 5 bases and J by 4 bases. This CDR3 is 14 amino acids long. CDR1 is SGHRS, CDR2 YFSETQ, per germline.

V and J are TRBV4-2 and TRBJ2-2; TRBD1 is a possible D gene (5 bases). The V gene lost 3 bases and the J gene lost 7 bases, with 9 bases spanning the gap. The germline V gene encodes CDR1 LGHNA and CDR2 YNFKEQ. The CDR3 has 13 residues. The CDR3 loop is CASSHRGNGELFF. DNA of the CDR3: TGTGCCAGCAGCCATAGGGGTAACGGGGAGCTGTTTTTT.

In its sample, this clone was seen a few times. The CDR3 region is CASSLGQGFEQYF. CDR3 bases: TGTGCCAGCAGCTTAGGACAGGGCTTCGAGCAGTACTTC. This chain connects TRBV11-1 to TRBJ2-7, with 7 bases that match TRBD1. The CDR3 extends over 13 amino acids. The V segment lost 1 base and the J segment 6 bases; nucleotides outside the gene matches: 3. The germline V gene has CDR1 SGHAT and CDR2 FQDESV (reference sequence).

This clone has a single count. The chain employs TRBV30 and TRBJ2-1; no clear D. Germline V gives CDR1 GTSNPN, CDR2 SVGIG (reference sequence). This CDR3 is 12 amino acids long. The germline V and J ends were trimmed by 7 bases and 4 bases, with 11 bases remaining between them. This CDR3 reads CASERKYNEQFF. As DNA, the CDR3 is TGTGCCTCGGAGAGGAAATACAATGAGCAGTTCTTC. The variable domain in full, completed from reference TRBV30 and TRBJ2-1, reads SQTIHQWPATLVQPVGSPLSLECTVEGTSNPNLYWYRQAAGRGLQLLFYSVGIGQISSEVPQNLSASRPQDRQFILSSKKLLLSDSGFYLCASERKYNEQFFGPGTRLTVL.

This chain connects TRBV9 to TRBJ2-1; 8 bases fit TRBD2. The CDR3 has 15 residues. Trimming cost V 0 bases and J 4 bases; bases outside gene matches: 3. CDR1 and CDR2 (germline): SGDLS, YYNGEE. This chain's CDR3 is CASSVGTSLYNEQFF. In DNA, the CDR3 is TGTGCCAGCAGCGTAGGGACTAGCCTTTACAATGAGCAGTTCTTC.

The sample holds one count of this clone. This chain links TRBV27 with TRBJ2-3, with D perhaps TRBD2 (5 bases). The germline CDR1 and CDR2 sequences are MNHEY and SMNVEV (reference sequence). The CDR3 loop spans 12 amino acids. The V end lost 6 bases, the J end lost 6 bases, and 10 bases lay between the germline ends. CDR3 in DNA: TGTGCCAGCAGCCAACTAGAGGATACGCAGTATTTT. As protein: CASSQLEDTQYF.

This clone was picked up a small number of times. The chain employs TRBV6-5 and TRBJ1-2; D may be TRBD1 (5 bases). The CDR3 runs 15 residues. The germline gives CDR1 MNHEY, CDR2 SVGAGI. V gave up 4 bases and J gave up 7 bases, with 19 bases separating them. CDR3 bases: TGTGCCAGCAGTTTGTCCCCCCAGGGTAGCCGTGGCTACACCTTC. Its protein is CASSLSPQGSRGYTF.